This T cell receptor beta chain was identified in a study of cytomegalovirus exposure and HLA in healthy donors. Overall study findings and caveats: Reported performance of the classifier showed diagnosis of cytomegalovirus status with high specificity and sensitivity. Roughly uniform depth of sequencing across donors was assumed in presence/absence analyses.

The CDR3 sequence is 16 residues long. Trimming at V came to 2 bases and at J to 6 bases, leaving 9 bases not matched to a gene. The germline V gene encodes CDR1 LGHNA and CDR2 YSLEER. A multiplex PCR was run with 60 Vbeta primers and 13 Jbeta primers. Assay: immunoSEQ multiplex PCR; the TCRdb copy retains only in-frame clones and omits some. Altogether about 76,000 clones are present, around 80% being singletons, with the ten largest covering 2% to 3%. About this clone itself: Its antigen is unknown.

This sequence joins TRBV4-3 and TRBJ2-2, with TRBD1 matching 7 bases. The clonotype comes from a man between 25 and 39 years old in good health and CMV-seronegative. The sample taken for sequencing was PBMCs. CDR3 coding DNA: TGCGCCAGCAGCCAATCGAACAGGGGTTTCGCCGGGGAGCTGTTTTTT. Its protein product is CASSQSNRGFAGELFF.